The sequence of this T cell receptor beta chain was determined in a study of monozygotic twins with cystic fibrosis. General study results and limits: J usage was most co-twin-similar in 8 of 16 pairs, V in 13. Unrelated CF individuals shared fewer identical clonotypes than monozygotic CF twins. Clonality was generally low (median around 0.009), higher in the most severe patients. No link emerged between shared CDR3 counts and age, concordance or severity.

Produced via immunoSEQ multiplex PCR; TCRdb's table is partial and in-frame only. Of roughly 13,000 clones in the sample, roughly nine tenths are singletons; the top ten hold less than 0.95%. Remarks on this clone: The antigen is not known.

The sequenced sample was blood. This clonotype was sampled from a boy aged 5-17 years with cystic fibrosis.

The CDR3 sequence: CASSRMVAGAGETQYF. CDR3 sequence (DNA): TGCGCCAGCAGTCGGATGGTAGCGGGAGCGGGGGAGACCCAGTACTTC. The chain has TRBV4-1 and TRBJ2-5; 9 bases align to TRBD2. V lost 6 bases, J lost 5 bases, and 13 bases stayed unmatched. This CDR3 is 16 amino acids long. The V gene's germline CDR1 is MGHRA and CDR2 YSYEKL.